Listed below are T cell receptor beta chains from one sample, sequenced in a study of T cells in Graves' hyperthyroidism and ophthalmopathy. MiXCR, applied by TCRdb to the multiplex PCR reads, yields one record per CDR3 protein. The sample includes a few hundred thousand distinct CDR3 sequences, approximately 15% of them seen just once. The specimen was blood. The receptor source for this set is a woman in her twenties or thirties with Graves' hyperthyroidism. Each CDR3 is given with its conserved first and last residue. D genes are given only for firm matches. Not all rows give a size; the values are once, few, many and, for expanded clones, a class.

J gene | D gene | V gene | clone size | CDR3 DNA | CDR3 protein
TRBJ2-3 | TRBD2 | TRBV20-1 | many | TGCAGTGCCTCCCCGGGACTAGCGGTGGCGTCCGTGGGCACAGATACGCAGTATTTT | CSASPGLAVASVGTDTQYF
TRBJ2-2 | . | TRBV18 | . | TGTGCCAGCTCACCACTAGCCCTCGGGGAGCTGTTTTTT | CASSPLALGELFF
TRBJ1-4 | . | TRBV7-2 | . | TGTGCCAGCAGCGTCAGGGTTCGTCAACTGTTTTTT | CASSVRVRQLFF
TRBJ2-5 | . | TRBV11-2 | many | TGTGCCAGCTGTCGGGGGACCAAAGAGACCCAGTACTTC | CASCRGTKETQYF
TRBJ2-7 | TRBD2 | TRBV20-1 | . | TGCAGTGCTTCGACTAGCGGGAGTGGCTACGAGCAGTACTTC | CSASTSGSGYEQYF
TRBJ1-3 | TRBD1 | TRBV6-2/TRBV6-3 | few | TGTGCCAGCAGCCGCGGACAGGGGACATCCTGGATGGGAAACACCATATATTTT | CASSRGQGTSWMGNTIYF
TRBJ1-1 | . | TRBV18 | many | TGTGCCAGCTCACCATTGGACAGACCGAACACTGAAGCTTTCTTT | CASSPLDRPNTEAFF
TRBJ2-5 | . | TRBV6-1 | many | TGTGCCAGCAGTGAAGGCGGAGGGGCCCAGTACTTC | CASSEGGGAQYF
TRBJ2-1 | TRBD1 | TRBV7-3 | . | TGTGCCAGCAGCCCCACAGGGGACAATGAGCAGTTCTTC | CASSPTGDNEQFF
TRBJ1-1 | . | TRBV3-1 | many | TGTGCCAGCAGCCAGTCAGGGGTGGGCACTGAAGCTTTCTTT | CASSQSGVGTEAFF
TRBJ1-1 | . | TRBV20-1 | few | TGCAGTTCAAGATCGGGGTACACTGAAGCTTTCTTT | CSSRSGYTEAFF
TRBJ2-7 | . | TRBV3-1 | many | TGTGCCAGCAGCGGACCACCCCGGGAGCAGTACTTC | CASSGPPREQYF
TRBJ2-2 | TRBD2 | TRBV7-2 | . | TGTGCCAGCAGCTTAGTCGGGGGGAGGGTCTCGTCCACCGGGGAGCTGTTTTTT | CASSLVGGRVSSTGELFF
TRBJ2-4 | . | TRBV28 | many | TGTGCCAGCAGTCCGGGCGGGGATGAGGCCAAAAACATTCAGTACTTC | CASSPGGDEAKNIQYF
TRBJ2-1 | . | TRBV28 | many | TGTGCCAGCAGTTTAACTTTTCGGCAGTTCTTC | CASSLTFRQFF
TRBJ2-6 | . | TRBV15 | few | TGTGCCACCAGAAAGGGCCTACTGGATTCTGGGGCCAACGTCCTGACTTTC | CATRKGLLDSGANVLTF
TRBJ2-1 | . | TRBV3-1 | many | TGTGCCAGCAACCCGCTCCTAGCATCTGAGCAGTTCTTC | CASNPLLASEQFF
TRBJ1-3 | TRBD1 | TRBV28 | many | TGTGCCAGCCAAACAGGGACAGGGATTTACTCTGGAAACACCATATATTTT | CASQTGTGIYSGNTIYF
TRBJ2-2 | TRBD2 | TRBV24-1 | many | TGTGCCACCAGTGATTTGGGGGGACTGGGACTAGCGCCCGCGAACACCGGGGAGCTGTTTTTT | CATSDLGGLGLAPANTGELFF
TRBJ2-5 | . | TRBV7-2 | many | TGTGCCAGCAGCCAAGGGACGTATAAAGAGACCCAGTACTTC | CASSQGTYKETQYF
TRBJ1-1 | . | TRBV30 | many | TGTGCCTTGACGAATGACGGTATGAACACTGAAGCTTTCTTT | CALTNDGMNTEAFF
TRBJ2-1 | . | TRBV10-3 | . | TGTGCCATCAGTGAGTCGTCAAGAATCTCCTACAATGAGCAGTTCTTC | CAISESSRISYNEQFF